The present TCR beta chain was sequenced within a study of blood T cell repertoires in COVID-19. On the study more broadly: Some COVID-19 samples were acute and others convalescent; all came from the United States, Italy and Spain.

The CDR3 is made up of 11 amino acids. Germline assignment: CDR1 DFQATT and CDR2 SNEGSKA (reference sequence). V lost 2 bases and J lost 11, with 10 bases in between. Authors' data handling: Estimation of nucleated cell counts was performed using reference gene primer amplification. Some clones are missing from TCRdb's copy, which holds only in-frame ones; the method was immunoSEQ multiplex PCR. That table gives V, J and clone size, and the DNA gave D and trimming. This table has 260,000 or so clones, roughly 86% appearing once. The chain carries TRBV20-1 and TRBJ1-5; D not certain. The sample comprised PBMCs or T cells enriched from blood (not recorded which). The origin of this receptor is a woman in her 30s with acute COVID-19. CDR3 nucleotides: TGCAGTGCTAGACGAGGGCTAACCCAGCATTTT. It encodes CSARRGLTQHF.